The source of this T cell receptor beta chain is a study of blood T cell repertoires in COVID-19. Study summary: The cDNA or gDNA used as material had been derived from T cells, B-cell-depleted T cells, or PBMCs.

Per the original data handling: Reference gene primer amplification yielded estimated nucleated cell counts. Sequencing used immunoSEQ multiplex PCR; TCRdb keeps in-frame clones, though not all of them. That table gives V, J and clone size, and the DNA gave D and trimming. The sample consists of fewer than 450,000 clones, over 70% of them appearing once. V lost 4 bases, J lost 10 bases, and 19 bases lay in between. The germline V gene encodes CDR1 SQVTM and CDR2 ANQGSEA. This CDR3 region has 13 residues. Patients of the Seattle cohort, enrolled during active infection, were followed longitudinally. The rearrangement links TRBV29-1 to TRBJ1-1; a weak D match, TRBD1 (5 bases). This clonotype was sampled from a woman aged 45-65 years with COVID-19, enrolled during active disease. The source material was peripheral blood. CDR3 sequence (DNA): TGCAGCGTTGGTGGGCAGGGCCAGTTAATAGCTTTCTTT. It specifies CSVGGQGQLIAFF.